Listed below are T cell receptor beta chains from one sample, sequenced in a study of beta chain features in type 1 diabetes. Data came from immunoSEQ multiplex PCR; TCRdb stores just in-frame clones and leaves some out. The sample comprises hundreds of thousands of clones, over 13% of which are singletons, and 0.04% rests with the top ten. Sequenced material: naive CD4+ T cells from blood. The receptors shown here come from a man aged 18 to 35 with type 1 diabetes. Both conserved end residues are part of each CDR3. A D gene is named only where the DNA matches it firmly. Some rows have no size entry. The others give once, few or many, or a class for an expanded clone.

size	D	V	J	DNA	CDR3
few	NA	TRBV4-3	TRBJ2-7	TGCGCCAGCAGCCATGACACCTTCACCTACGAGCAGTACTTC	CASSHDTFTYEQYF
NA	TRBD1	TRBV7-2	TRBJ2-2	TGTGCCAGCAGCTTAACACGACAGGGTCCCGGGGAGCTGTTTTTT	CASSLTRQGPGELFF
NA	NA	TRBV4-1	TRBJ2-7	TGCGCCAGCAGCCAAGGTTGGGGGATCTACGAGCAGTACTTC	CASSQGWGIYEQYF
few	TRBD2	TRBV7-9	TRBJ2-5	TGTGCCAGCAGCTTGGGACTAGCGGGAGTAGAGACCCAGTACTTC	CASSLGLAGVETQYF
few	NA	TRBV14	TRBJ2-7	TGTGCCAGCAGCCCGGCTCTCGGGGACTACGAGCAGTACTTC	CASSPALGDYEQYF
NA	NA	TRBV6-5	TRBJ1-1	TGTGCCAGCAGTCCCCAGGGTCGGGCTGAAGCTTTCTTT	CASSPQGRAEAFF
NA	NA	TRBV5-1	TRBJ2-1	TGCGCCAGCAGCTTGATACGGGGCCCCGGAATTGAGCAGTTCTTC	CASSLIRGPGIEQFF
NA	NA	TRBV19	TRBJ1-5	TGTGCCAGTAGTAAGGGGGGGCCCCAGCATTTT	CASSKGGPQHF
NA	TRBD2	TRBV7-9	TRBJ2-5	TGTGCCAGCAGCTTAGCCCCGAGGGGAGGGGAGACCCAGTACTTC	CASSLAPRGGETQYF
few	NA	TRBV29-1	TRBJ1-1	TGCAGCGTCCCAGGGGAGGCGGGCACTGAAGCTTTCTTT	CSVPGEAGTEAFF
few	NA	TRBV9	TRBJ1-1	TGTGCCAGCAGCCCGCGGACGGTTAACACTGAAGCTTTCTTT	CASSPRTVNTEAFF
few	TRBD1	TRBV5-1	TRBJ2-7	TGCGCCAGCAGCGTCCGGGACAGGGGATCCGAGCAGTACTTC	CASSVRDRGSEQYF
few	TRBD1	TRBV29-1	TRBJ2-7	TGCAGCGTTGGACGCAGGGGGAATCCCTACGAGCAGTACTTC	CSVGRRGNPYEQYF
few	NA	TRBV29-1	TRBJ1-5	TGCAGCGTTGAAGCGGAGCAAAGCAATCAGCCCCAGCATTTT	CSVEAEQSNQPQHF
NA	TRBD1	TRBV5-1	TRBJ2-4	TGCGCCAGCAGCTTCGCACAGGGGAACATTCAGTACTTC	CASSFAQGNIQYF
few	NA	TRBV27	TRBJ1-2	TGTGCCAGCAGTCCCGAGGGTTATGGCTACACCTTC	CASSPEGYGYTF
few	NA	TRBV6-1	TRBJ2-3	TGTGCCAGCAGTGAAGCCGACTACTTTAGCACAGATACGCAGTATTTT	CASSEADYFSTDTQYF
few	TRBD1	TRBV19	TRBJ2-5	TGTGCCAGTAGTACCGGACAGGGTATAATGGAGACCCAGTACTTC	CASSTGQGIMETQYF
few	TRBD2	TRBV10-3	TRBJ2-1	TGTGCCATCAGTGCCCCGACTAGCGGGGACTACAATGAGCAGTTCTTC	CAISAPTSGDYNEQFF
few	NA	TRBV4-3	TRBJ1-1	TGCGCCAGCAGCCAAGTCAGTGCCGTTGGCACTGAAGCTTTCTTT	CASSQVSAVGTEAFF
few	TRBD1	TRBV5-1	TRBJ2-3	TGCGCCAGCAGCCCAGACAGGGCGACAGATACGCAGTATTTT	CASSPDRATDTQYF
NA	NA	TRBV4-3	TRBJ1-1	TGCGCCAGCAGCCAAGAGGCGGGTGTTCAAGCTTTCTTT	CASSQEAGVQAFF
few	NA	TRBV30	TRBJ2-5	TGTGCCTGGAGTGGGGCGGCCCAAGAGACCCAGTACTTC	CAWSGAAQETQYF
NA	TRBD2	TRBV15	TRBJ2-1	TGTGCCACCAGCAGAGGGGAACCTAGCGGGTACAATGAGCAGTTCTTC	CATSRGEPSGYNEQFF
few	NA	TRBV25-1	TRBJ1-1	TGTGCCAGCAGTGAATATTCACGTATCACCGCTTTCTTT	CASSEYSRITAFF
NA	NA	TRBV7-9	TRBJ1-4	TGTGCCAGCAGCTTAGTACCTCGAGGGGCTGAAAAACTGTTTTTT	CASSLVPRGAEKLFF
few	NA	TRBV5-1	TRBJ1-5	TGCGCCAGCAGATCTGGGGACGCTAATCAGCCCCAGCATTTT	CASRSGDANQPQHF
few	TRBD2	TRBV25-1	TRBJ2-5	TGTGCCAGCAGTCACCAGCGGGAGTACCAAGAGACCCAGTACTTC	CASSHQREYQETQYF
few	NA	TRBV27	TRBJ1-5	TGTGCCAGCAGTTTATCGAGTGGTTGGGGCAATCAGCCCCAGCATTTT	CASSLSSGWGNQPQHF
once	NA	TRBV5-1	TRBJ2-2	TGCGCCAGCAGCTTGGTACCTCCCTTAAGGGAGCTGTTTTTT	CASSLVPPLRELFF
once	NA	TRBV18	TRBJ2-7	TGTGCCAGCTCACCCTCGGACTGGAGCTCCTACGAGCAGTACTTC	CASSPSDWSSYEQYF
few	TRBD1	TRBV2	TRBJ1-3	TGTGCCAGCCGGACAGGGGTCGGAAACACCATATATTTT	CASRTGVGNTIYF
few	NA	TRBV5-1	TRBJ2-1	TGCGCCAGCAGCTTAGGACAGGGAGGGGATGAGCAGTTCTTC	CASSLGQGGDEQFF
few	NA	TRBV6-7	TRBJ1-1	TGTGCCAGCAGTTCCCGCCGGAACACTGAAGCTTTCTTT	CASSSRRNTEAFF